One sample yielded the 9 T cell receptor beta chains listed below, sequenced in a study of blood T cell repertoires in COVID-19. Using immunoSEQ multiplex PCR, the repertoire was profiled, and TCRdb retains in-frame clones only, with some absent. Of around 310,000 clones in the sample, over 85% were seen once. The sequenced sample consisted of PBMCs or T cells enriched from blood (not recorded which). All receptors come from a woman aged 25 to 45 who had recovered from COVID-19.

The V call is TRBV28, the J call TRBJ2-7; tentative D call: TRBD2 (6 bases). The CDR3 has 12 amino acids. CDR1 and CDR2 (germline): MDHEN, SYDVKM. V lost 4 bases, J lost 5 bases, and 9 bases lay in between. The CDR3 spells CASSWWEDEQYF. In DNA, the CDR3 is TGTGCCAGCAGTTGGTGGGAGGACGAGCAGTACTTC.

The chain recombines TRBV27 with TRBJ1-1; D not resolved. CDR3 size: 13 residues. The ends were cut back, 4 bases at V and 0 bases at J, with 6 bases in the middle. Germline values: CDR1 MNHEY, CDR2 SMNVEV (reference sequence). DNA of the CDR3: TGTGCCAGCAGTTGGGCGATGAACACTGAAGCTTTCTTT. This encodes CASSWAMNTEAFF.

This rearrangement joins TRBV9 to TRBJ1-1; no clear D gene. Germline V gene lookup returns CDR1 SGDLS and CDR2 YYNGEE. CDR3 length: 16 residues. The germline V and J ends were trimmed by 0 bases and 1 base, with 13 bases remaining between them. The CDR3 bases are TGTGCCAGCAGCGTAGCGAGCGGGCGGGGGAACACTGAAGCTTTCTTT. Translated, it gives CASSVASGRGNTEAFF.

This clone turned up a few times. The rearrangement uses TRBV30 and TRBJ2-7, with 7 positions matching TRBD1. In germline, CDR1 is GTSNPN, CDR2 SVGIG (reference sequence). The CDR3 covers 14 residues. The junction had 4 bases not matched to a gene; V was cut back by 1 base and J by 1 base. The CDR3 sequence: CAWSAGQRSYEQYF. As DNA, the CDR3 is TGTGCCTGGAGTGCGGGACAGCGGTCCTACGAGCAGTACTTC.

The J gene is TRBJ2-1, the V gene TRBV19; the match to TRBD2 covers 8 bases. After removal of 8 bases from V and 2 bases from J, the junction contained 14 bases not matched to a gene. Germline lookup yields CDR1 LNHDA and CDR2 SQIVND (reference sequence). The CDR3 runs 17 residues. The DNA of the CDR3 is TGTGCCAGTCGAAGGGTTTGGGCGCGGGGGGCCTACAATGAGCAGTTCTTC. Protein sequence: CASRRVWARGAYNEQFF.

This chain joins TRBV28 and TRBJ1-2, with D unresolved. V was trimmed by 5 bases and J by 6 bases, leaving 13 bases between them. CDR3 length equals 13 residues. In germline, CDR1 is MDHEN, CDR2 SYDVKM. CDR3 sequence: CASSGDYRDGYTF. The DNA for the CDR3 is TGTGCCAGCAGTGGCGATTATCGGGATGGCTACACCTTC.

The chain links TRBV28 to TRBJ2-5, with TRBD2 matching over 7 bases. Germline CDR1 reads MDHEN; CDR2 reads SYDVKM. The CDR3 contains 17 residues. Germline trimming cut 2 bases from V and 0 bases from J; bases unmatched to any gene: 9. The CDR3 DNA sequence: TGTGCCAGCAGTTTAGCGGCGGGACGGGGGGACCAAGAGACCCAGTACTTC. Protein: CASSLAAGRGDQETQYF.

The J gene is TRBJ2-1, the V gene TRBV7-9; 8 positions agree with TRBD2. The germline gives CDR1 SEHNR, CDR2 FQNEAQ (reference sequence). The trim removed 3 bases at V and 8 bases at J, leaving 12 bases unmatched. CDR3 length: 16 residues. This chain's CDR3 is CASSFSMIAGSDEQFF. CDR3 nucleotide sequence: TGTGCCAGCAGCTTTTCGATGATAGCGGGAAGCGATGAGCAGTTCTTC. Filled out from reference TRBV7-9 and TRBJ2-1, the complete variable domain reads DTGVSQNPRHKITKRGQNVTFRCDPISEHNRLYWYRQTLGQGPEFLTYFQNEAQLEKSRLLSDRFSAERPKGSFSTLEIQRTEQGDSAMYLCASSFSMIAGSDEQFFGPGTRLTVL.

The CDR3 reads CASSLISGQETQYF. The CDR3 DNA reads as TGTGCCAGCAGTTTGATTAGCGGCCAAGAGACCCAGTACTTC. The gene calls are TRBV27 and TRBJ2-5; a weak D match, TRBD2 (6 bases). The V gene's germline CDR1 is MNHEY and CDR2 SMNVEV (reference sequence). Between the trimmed V and J ends, which lost 3 bases and 1 base, there was a span of 9 bases. This CDR3 spans 14 amino acids.